This paragraph covers one T cell receptor (beta chain) sequence. V shed 4 bases and J shed 9 bases, with 13 bases lying between them. Germline V gives CDR1 KGHSH, CDR2 LQKENI. The CDR3 consists of 13 residues. These data originate in a study of shared clonotypes between healthy human individuals. An even split of each subset's genomic DNA across several immunoSEQ plates was performed. Sequencing used immunoSEQ multiplex PCR; TCRdb keeps in-frame clones, though not all of them. The data contain 1,500,000 or so clones, approximately 98.5% of them singletons. This TCR was recovered from a man aged 25-45 years in good health. This sequence joins TRBV18 and TRBJ2-1, with D maybe TRBD1 (6 bases). Sample: naive CD4+ T cells sorted from blood. Stated subset: CD45RA+ positively selected. CDR3 bases: TGTGCCAGCTCACAACAGGGTTATACTGAGCAGTTCTTC. It specifies CASSQQGYTEQFF. Full variable domain (missing parts from reference TRBV18 and TRBJ2-1): NAGVMQNPRHLVRRRGQEARLRCSPMKGHSHVYWYRQLPEEGLKFMVYLQKENIIDESGMPKERFSAEFPKEGPSILRIQQVVRGDSAAYFCASSQQGYTEQFFGPGTRLTVL.